These 9 T cell receptor beta chains were all obtained from the same sample, sequenced in a study of CD8+CD57+ T cells in acquired aplastic anemia. The template used for profiling TCR beta VDJ and CDR3 was genomic DNA. TCRdb re-called the reads with MiXCR, one entry per CDR3 protein. Among about 160,000 distinct CDR3 sequences, 40% to 55% were seen once, and the ten largest hold less than 3%. By flow cytometry, patients selected for sequencing had shown an expansion of CD8+CD57+ cells. Sequencing was performed on sorted CD4+, CD8+, or CD8+CD57+ T cells (not recorded which) from PBMCs. These receptors were collected from a human donor with aplastic anemia.

This chain links TRBV2 with TRBJ1-5; tentative D call: TRBD1 (5 bases). Trimming shortened V by 7 bases and J by 0 bases, and 13 bases separated the two germline ends. Germline V gene data show CDR1 as SNHLY and CDR2 as FYNNEI. This CDR3 contains 15 residues. CDR3: CASTLREYSNQPQHF. CDR3 in DNA: TGTGCCAGCACCCTCAGGGAGTATAGCAATCAGCCCCAGCATTTT.

The rearrangement uses TRBV10-3 and TRBJ1-6; tentative D call: TRBD1 (5 bases). The CDR3 totals 14 residues. V lost 4 bases, J lost 4 bases, and 8 bases lay in between. Germline V gene sequence: CDR1 ENHRY, CDR2 SYGVKD. The CDR3 is CAISAGQYNSPLHF. The CDR3 DNA reads TGTGCCATCAGTGCAGGGCAGTATAATTCACCCCTCCACTTT.

This clonotype was recorded many times. The chain couples TRBV20-1 to TRBJ2-1; the match to TRBD2 covers 9 bases. The J segment lost 8 bases and the V segment lost 3 bases, leaving 8 bases of the junction unmatched. The germline gives CDR1 DFQATT, CDR2 SNEGSKA (reference sequence). The length of the CDR3 is 14 residues. The CDR3 DNA follows: TGCAGTGCTAGGACTAGCGGACGAGGCTATGAGCAGTTCTTC. It codes for CSARTSGRGYEQFF.

In its sample, this clonotype was seen many times. The rearrangement uses TRBV7-8 and TRBJ1-4; 9 bases are shared with TRBD1. The junction had 11 bases not matched to a gene; V was cut back by 5 bases and J by 7 bases. Germline lookup yields CDR1 SGHVS and CDR2 FQNEAQ. The CDR3 has 16 residues. Here the CDR3 DNA reads TGTGCCAGCAGCCGTTCCGGGACAGGGTTCGGTGAAAAACTGTTTTTT. It specifies CASSRSGTGFGEKLFF.

The rearrangement uses TRBV10-3 and TRBJ2-7; perhaps TRBD1 as D (6 bases). V dropped 6 bases and J dropped 1 base, with 7 bases sitting between them. CDR3 size: 12 residues. Germline V CDR1 and CDR2: ENHRY, SYGVKD. The CDR3: CAIRTGSYEQYF. CDR3 coding DNA: TGTGCCATCAGGACAGGATCCTACGAGCAGTACTTC.

CDR3 sequence reads: CASSLWRAGNTDTQYF. Written as DNA, the CDR3 is TGTGCCAGCAGCCTCTGGAGGGCGGGGAACACAGATACGCAGTATTTT. The chain carries TRBV14 and TRBJ2-3; D may be TRBD2 (6 bases). The CDR3 is made up of 16 amino acids. Germline V lookup: CDR1 SGHDN, CDR2 FVKESK. Trimming pared 4 bases from V and 2 bases from J, leaving 16 bases between.

CDR3 protein: CATSDLPGTSHNEQFF. CDR3 DNA sequence: TGTGCCACCAGTGATTTACCCGGGACTAGTCACAATGAGCAGTTCTTC. The gene calls are TRBV24-1 and TRBJ2-1, with 8 bases fitting TRBD2. The germline CDR1 and CDR2 sequences are KGHDR and SFDVKD. This CDR3 is 16 amino acids long. V shed 1 base, J shed 5 bases, and the junction held 6 bases outside the gene matches.

In regard to this clonotype: A much bigger clone sits one base away, suggesting this may be a read error. The rearrangement uses TRBV10-3 and TRBJ2-7, with TRBD2 identical over 7 bases. This CDR3 is built from 14 residues. The germline gives CDR1 ENHRY, CDR2 SYGVKD. Trimming took 10 bases from V and 6 from J; bases not matched to a gene: 15. DNA for the CDR3: TGTGCCAGCAGCATAGCGGGTTCCCCCTGCGAGCAGTACTTC. Amino acids: CASSIAGSPCEQYF.

This chain connects TRBV7-9 to TRBJ2-7; TRBD1 matches 11 bases. The germline V gene has CDR1 SEHNR and CDR2 FQNEAQ (reference sequence). CDR3 length equals 14 residues. V was pared by 5 bases and J by 6 bases, with 6 bases of the junction left unmatched. The CDR3 is CASSPGTGGGEQYF. The CDR3 coding sequence is TGTGCCAGCAGCCCCGGGACAGGGGGTGGCGAGCAGTACTTC. The entire variable domain, with the rest obtained from reference TRBV7-9 and TRBJ2-7, is as follows: DTGVSQNPRHKITKRGQNVTFRCDPISEHNRLYWYRQTLGQGPEFLTYFQNEAQLEKSRLLSDRFSAERPKGSFSTLEIQRTEQGDSAMYLCASSPGTGGGEQYFGPGTRLTVT.